A selection of T cell receptor beta chains follows, all from one sample in a study of blood T cells in healthy people across ages. TCRdb reprocessed the 5' RACE reads with MiXCR, giving one entry per CDR3 protein. This sample has 1,500,000 or so distinct CDR3 sequences, with under 55% found just once. The sequenced sample consisted of blood. The receptors here all came from a young woman in good health. CDR3s include the opening cysteine and the closing phenylalanine or tryptophan. The D gene is left open where the match is weak. Size is omitted from some rows. Given values are once, few, many or a class for expanded clones.

D	V	J	size	DNA	CDR3
.	TRBV20-1	TRBJ2-3	.	TGCAGTGCTAGAGAGGTGCGCGGGGCCCTACCTAGCACAGATACGCAGTATTTT	CSAREVRGALPSTDTQYF
TRBD2	TRBV7-2	TRBJ2-3	.	TGTGCCAGCAGCTTCCACAGCGGGGGGCGGGCAGATACGCAGTATTTT	CASSFHSGGRADTQYF
.	TRBV9	TRBJ1-2	few	TGTGCCAGCAGCTCAGAGGGAACAGCGAGGGGCTACACCTTC	CASSSEGTARGYTF
.	TRBV6-1	TRBJ2-1	.	TGTGCCAGCAGTGATAGGGGGGGCGGCAATGAGCAGTTCTTC	CASSDRGGGNEQFF
.	TRBV4-3	TRBJ2-1	few	TGCGCCAGCAGCCAATCTCGGGGGATCCGGCTCAATGAGCAGTTCTTC	CASSQSRGIRLNEQFF
.	TRBV7-2	TRBJ1-6	.	TGTGCCAGCAGCTTATTACAAAATTCACCCCTCCACTTT	CASSLLQNSPLHF
.	TRBV15	TRBJ2-1	.	TGTGCCACCAGCAGAGATGGCACTGAGCAGTTCTTC	CATSRDGTEQFF
TRBD2	TRBV6-2/TRBV6-3	TRBJ2-1	.	TGTGCCAGCAAACTAGCGGCCGATGAGCAGTTCTTC	CASKLAADEQFF
TRBD2	TRBV5-1	TRBJ2-5	.	TGCGCCAGCAGCTTGTCCGCTGTCAGCGGGGGAGAGACCCAGTACTTC	CASSLSAVSGGETQYF
.	TRBV2	TRBJ2-7	.	TGTGCCAGCACGGACAGCAGCTCCTACGAGCAGTACTTC	CASTDSSSYEQYF
.	TRBV9	TRBJ1-1	few	TGTGCCAGCAGCTTAACGGGGACCATGAACACTGAAGCTTTCTTT	CASSLTGTMNTEAFF
TRBD1	TRBV23-1	TRBJ2-1	.	TGCGCCAGCAGTCAAAATAAGGGGGCCCCTGACTCCTACAATGAGCAGTTCTTC	CASSQNKGAPDSYNEQFF
TRBD1	TRBV27	TRBJ2-1	.	TGTGCCAGCAGTACCAGGGGGCTAGTCTACAATGAGCAGTTCTTC	CASSTRGLVYNEQFF
.	TRBV28	TRBJ2-1	.	TGTGCCAGCAGTCTCAGCGAGCAACCCTACAATGAGCAGTTCTTC	CASSLSEQPYNEQFF
TRBD1	TRBV27	TRBJ2-7	.	TGTGCCAGCAGCCCATGGACAGGTTCAACCTACGAGCAGTACTTC	CASSPWTGSTYEQYF
.	TRBV16	TRBJ2-7	.	TGTGCCAGCAGCCCAAGGACGGGAGACGAGCAGTACTTC	CASSPRTGDEQYF
TRBD2	TRBV12-3/TRBV12-4	TRBJ2-7	few	TGTGCCAGCAGTTTACAGCGGGGGGGCTACGAGCAGTACTTC	CASSLQRGGYEQYF
.	TRBV29-1	TRBJ1-1	.	TGCAGCGTTGAGCGATTCCAACAGGTGAACACTGAAGCTTTCTTT	CSVERFQQVNTEAFF
.	TRBV6-1	TRBJ2-3	.	TGTGCCAGCAGTGAACCACTGGATAGCACAGATACGCAGTATTTT	CASSEPLDSTDTQYF
TRBD1	TRBV5-1	TRBJ1-6	once	TGCGCCAGCAGCTTTGGACAGGGCGATAATTCACCCCTCCACTTT	CASSFGQGDNSPLHF
.	TRBV18	TRBJ1-5	.	TGTGCCAGCTCACCAAACCAAGGCAATCAGCCCCAGCATTTT	CASSPNQGNQPQHF
.	TRBV21-1	TRBJ1-2	once	TGTGCCAGCAGCAAAGCTCATAGTACCCCCCGCGGCTACACCTTC	CASSKAHSTPRGYTF
TRBD2	TRBV4-2	TRBJ2-1	.	TGTGCCAGCAGCCAGCTAGCGGGAGAGTTAGCCAAAAACATTCAGTTCTTC	CASSQLAGELAKNIQFF
.	TRBV9	TRBJ2-5	few	TGTGCCAGCAGCGTAGACCAGTTCACTCAAGAGACCCAGTACTTC	CASSVDQFTQETQYF
.	TRBV6-6	TRBJ2-2	few	TGTGCCAGCAGGACCGACGGGGGGAACACCGGGGAGCTGTTTTTT	CASRTDGGNTGELFF
.	TRBV4-3	TRBJ2-3	.	TGCGCCAGCAGCCAAAAGACAACCACAGATACGCAGTATTTT	CASSQKTTTDTQYF
.	TRBV28	TRBJ2-7	.	TGTGCCAGCACCCTGACCAGGCTTAACTCCTACGAGCAGTACTTC	CASTLTRLNSYEQYF
TRBD1	TRBV20-1	TRBJ1-5	.	TGCAGTGCAGAAGACAGGGAAGGTTTTCAGCCCCAGCATTTT	CSAEDREGFQPQHF
TRBD1	TRBV20-1	TRBJ2-1	few	TGCAGTGCTAGAGGACAGGGTAGACACAATGAGCAGTTCTTC	CSARGQGRHNEQFF
.	TRBV20-1	TRBJ1-1	.	TGCAGTGCTAGAGATCCCAACAGGGTAACTATGACTGAAGCTTTCTTT	CSARDPNRVTMTEAFF
TRBD1	TRBV20-1	TRBJ1-4	.	TGCAGTGCTAGAGATCAGGGAGCAGGGGGGAGAGAAAAACTGTTTTTT	CSARDQGAGGREKLFF
.	TRBV27	TRBJ2-3	.	TGTGTCAGCAGTTTATCGCCTTCCTACCCTAGCACAGATACGCAGTATTTT	CVSSLSPSYPSTDTQYF
.	TRBV7-2	TRBJ2-7	once	TGTGCCAGCAGCTTAGGGGCCGGGGGTCTCACCTACGAGCAGTACTTC	CASSLGAGGLTYEQYF